Each of the 10 T cell receptor beta chains below was sequenced from the same sample in a study of T cell clonotyping in hematopoietic cell transplantation. Profiled with immunoSEQ multiplex PCR; TCRdb holds only in-frame clones, not every one. This table has roughly 10,000 clones, around 86% appearing once. The sequenced sample was PBMCs, obtained 180 days after allogeneic stem cell transplant. Receptors were obtained from a male patient aged 60-70 years who had an allogeneic stem cell transplant from an unrelated donor, so the T cells may come from the graft donor. Some clones in this sample may be carry-over from other donors' samples.

The chain recombines TRBV11-2 with TRBJ2-7; D might be TRBD2 (6 bases). Trimming shortened V by 3 bases and J by 2 bases, and 17 bases separated the two germline ends. CDR1 is SGHAT, CDR2 FQNNGV, per germline. This CDR3 spans 16 amino acids. CDR3 protein: CASSFGTLGSTYEQYF. The CDR3 DNA is TGTGCCAGCAGCTTCGGGACCCTCGGGAGCACCTACGAGCAGTACTTC. Full variable domain (remainder filled in from reference TRBV11-2 and TRBJ2-7): EAGVAQSPRYKIIEKRQSVAFWCNPISGHATLYWYQQILGQGPKLLIQFQNNGVVDDSQLPKDRFSAERLKGVDSTLKIQPAKLEDSAVYLCASSFGTLGSTYEQYFGPGTRLTVT.

In this sample, this clone turned up once. Its ends do not fully match the called genes, so a read error is possible. The chain uses TRBV7-7 and TRBJ2-3, with D maybe TRBD2 (7 bases). Germline V lookup: CDR1 SSHAT, CDR2 FNYEAQ (reference sequence). The CDR3 sequence is 17 residues long. The CDR3 DNA reads TGTGCTAGCAGCTTAGGGGTGGGGGGGGCCTCCACAGATACGCAGTATTTT. Amino acids: CASSLGVGGASTDTQYF.

The chain uses TRBV2 and TRBJ2-2; 9 bases align to TRBD2. This CDR3 has 15 amino acids. V gave up 6 bases and J gave up 6 bases; unmatched junction bases: 8. Germline V gene sequence: CDR1 SNHLY, CDR2 FYNNEI. The CDR3 nucleotides are TGTGCCAGCAGCGCGCGGGGGGGGGATGCCGGGGAGCTGTTTTTT. Amino acids: CASSARGGDAGELFF. Combining the CDR3 with reference TRBV2 and TRBJ2-2 gives the whole variable domain EPEVTQTPSHQVTQMGQEVILRCVPISNHLYFYWYRQILGQKVEFLVSFYNNEISEKSEIFDDQFSVERPDGSNFTLKIRSTKLEDSAMYFCASSARGGDAGELFFGEGSRLTVL.

The chain joins TRBV7-8 to TRBJ2-2; no clear D gene. The germline gives CDR1 SGHVS, CDR2 FQNEAQ. The V gene lost 1 base and the J gene lost 7 bases, with 16 bases spanning the gap. The CDR3 length is 16 residues. CDR3 loop: CASSLESGDYGGELFF. The CDR3 DNA follows: TGTGCCAGCAGCTTAGAATCTGGGGATTACGGCGGGGAGCTGTTTTTT.

The rearrangement links TRBV4-3 to TRBJ2-3; the D is unclear. Germline V gene lookup returns CDR1 LGHNA and CDR2 YSLEER. V gave up 1 base and J gave up 0 bases, with 11 bases separating them. The CDR3 runs to 16 residues. The CDR3 here is CASSQGNWPSTDTQYF. In nucleotides, the CDR3 is TGCGCCAGCAGCCAAGGGAACTGGCCCAGCACAGATACGCAGTATTTT.

The table lists this clone with a count of one. The chain carries TRBV4-1 and TRBJ2-7; 8 bases are a match to TRBD1. CDR3 length: 15 residues. V dropped 2 bases and J dropped 2; count of bases not matched to a gene: 5. CDR1 MGHRA and CDR2 YSYEKL come from the germline V gene. CDR3 DNA sequence: TGCGCCAGCAGCCAATACAGGGGGGCACCCTACGAGCAGTACTTC. Translation: CASSQYRGAPYEQYF.

The V and J genes are TRBV28 and TRBJ1-2; the match to TRBD1 covers 8 bases. The CDR3 sequence is 18 residues long. With 4 bases clipped from V and 1 base from J, the junction kept 14 bases outside the gene matches. Per germline, CDR1 MDHEN and CDR2 SYDVKM. Here the CDR3 DNA reads TGTGCCAGCAGTTCGCTCCGGGACAGGACCGAAATTAACTATGGCTACACCTTC. Amino acids: CASSSLRDRTEINYGYTF.

This chain connects TRBV10-3 to TRBJ2-2; D ambiguous. Germline assignment: CDR1 ENHRY and CDR2 SYGVKD. The CDR3 covers 15 residues. V was shortened by 5 bases and J by 6 bases, with 16 bases between the two germline ends. Here the CDR3 DNA reads TGTGCCATCAGTTTGTCTGTAAATCTGGCCGGGGAGCTGTTTTTT. Encoded protein: CAISLSVNLAGELFF.

The V and J genes are TRBV7-2 and TRBJ1-3; 7 nucleotides align to TRBD1. The CDR3 is 16 residues long. Germline values: CDR1 SGHTA, CDR2 FQGNSA. J lost 0 bases, V lost 0 bases, and 2 bases had no gene match. Written as DNA, the CDR3 is TGTGCCAGCAGCTTAGCAGGGACAGACTCTGGAAACACCATATATTTT. Protein product: CASSLAGTDSGNTIYF.

V and J are TRBV5-4 and TRBJ1-2; D remains ambiguous. CDR1 is SGHNT, CDR2 YYREEE, per germline (reference sequence). Trimming took off 2 bases at V and 3 bases at J, with 8 bases between the two ends. The CDR3 has 13 residues. For the CDR3, the DNA is TGTGCCAGCAGCTTATCCCGGGACTATGGCTACACCTTC. This encodes CASSLSRDYGYTF.